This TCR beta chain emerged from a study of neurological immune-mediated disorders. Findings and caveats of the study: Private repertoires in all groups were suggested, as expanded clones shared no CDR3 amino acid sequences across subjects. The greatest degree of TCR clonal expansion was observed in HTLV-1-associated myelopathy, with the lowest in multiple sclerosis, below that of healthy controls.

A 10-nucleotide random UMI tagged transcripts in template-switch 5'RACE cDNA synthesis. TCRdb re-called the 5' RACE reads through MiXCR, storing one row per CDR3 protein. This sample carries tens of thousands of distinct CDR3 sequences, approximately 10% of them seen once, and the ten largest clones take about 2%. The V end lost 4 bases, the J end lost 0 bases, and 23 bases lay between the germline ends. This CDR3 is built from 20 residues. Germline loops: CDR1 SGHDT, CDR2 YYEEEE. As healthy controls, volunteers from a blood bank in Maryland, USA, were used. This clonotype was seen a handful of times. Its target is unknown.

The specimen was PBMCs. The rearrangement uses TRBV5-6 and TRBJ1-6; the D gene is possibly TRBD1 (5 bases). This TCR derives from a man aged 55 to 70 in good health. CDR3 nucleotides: TGTGCCAGCAGCCCTAGTGGGGGATCCGAAAGCTACTCCTATAATTCACCCCTCCACTTT. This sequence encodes CASSPSGGSESYSYNSPLHF.